This T cell receptor (beta chain) is drawn from a study of blood T cells in healthy people across ages. Findings and limits, study-wide: Naive T cell percentage showed a strong correlation with TCR beta diversity.

The donors, aged roughly 6 to 95, were healthy Caucasians from Russia. With a J-beta primer mix and a sample-barcoded 5' primer, a second PCR ran about 6 to 11 cycles. TCRdb analysed the 5' RACE reads with MiXCR anew, one entry per CDR3 protein. The table records 700,000 or so distinct CDR3 sequences, roughly 20% of them present only once. This clonotype appeared many times. Its target is unknown. Trimming pared 0 bases from V and 6 bases from J, leaving 2 bases between. The CDR3 is 11 residues long. Looked up from germline, CDR1 is SGDLS and CDR2 is YYNGEE. The chain employs TRBV9 and TRBJ2-3, with D hard to call. This TCR was sampled from a man aged 70-80 years in good health. Sequenced sample: blood. Written as DNA, the CDR3 is TGTGCCAGCAGCGTAGAGGATACGCAGTATTTT. It is translated as CASSVEDTQYF.